This T cell receptor beta chain comes out of a study of blood T cells in healthy people across ages. Study findings and constraints: Researchers deemed the diversity estimates from one million T cells underestimates.

The second PCR ran about 7 to 12 cycles with a sample-barcoded 5' primer and J-beta primers. Each CDR3 protein is one row after TCRdb ran MiXCR on the 5' RACE reads. The table lists more than 550,000 distinct CDR3 sequences, 22% of them singletons, with around 22% in the top ten. Every participating donor contributed 9.5 to 10 milliliters of peripheral blood through a draw. Every sample had a minimum of 6.5 million PBMCs isolated. Extraction yielded at least 5.5 micrograms of total RNA per sample. Comments on this clonotype: Its antigen is currently unknown.

Sequenced material: blood. The clonotype was recovered from a man aged 70 or older in good health.

CDR3 residues: CASSTPGQGTNGELFF. DNA for the CDR3: TGTGCCAGCAGCACTCCGGGACAGGGGACTAATGGGGAGCTGTTTTTT. The rearrangement links TRBV7-6 to TRBJ2-2, with 10 nucleotides matching TRBD1. Germline assignment: CDR1 SGHVS and CDR2 FNYEAQ. The CDR3 spans 16 residues. The J segment lost 8 bases and the V segment lost 5 bases, leaving 11 bases of the junction unmatched.